This TCR beta chain appears in the sequencing data of a study of spatial heterogeneity in lung cancer. The germline gives CDR1 SGDLS, CDR2 YYNGEE. The germline V and J ends were trimmed by 0 bases and 3 bases, with 9 bases remaining between them. There are 14 residues in the CDR3. TCRdb re-called the 5' RACE reads through MiXCR, storing one row per CDR3 protein. The sample yields roughly 120,000 distinct CDR3 sequences, 10% to 12% seen once. This sample's time point: blood at routine non-recurrence follow-up after resection. The sequences come from PBMCs, collected at follow-up. The chain couples TRBV9 to TRBJ1-1; tentative D call: TRBD1 (5 bases). The sequence was collected from a female donor with early-stage non-small cell lung cancer. CDR3 in DNA: TGTGCCAGCAGCGTAGCTACGGGGGACACTGAAGCTTTCTTT. Translated: CASSVATGDTEAFF.